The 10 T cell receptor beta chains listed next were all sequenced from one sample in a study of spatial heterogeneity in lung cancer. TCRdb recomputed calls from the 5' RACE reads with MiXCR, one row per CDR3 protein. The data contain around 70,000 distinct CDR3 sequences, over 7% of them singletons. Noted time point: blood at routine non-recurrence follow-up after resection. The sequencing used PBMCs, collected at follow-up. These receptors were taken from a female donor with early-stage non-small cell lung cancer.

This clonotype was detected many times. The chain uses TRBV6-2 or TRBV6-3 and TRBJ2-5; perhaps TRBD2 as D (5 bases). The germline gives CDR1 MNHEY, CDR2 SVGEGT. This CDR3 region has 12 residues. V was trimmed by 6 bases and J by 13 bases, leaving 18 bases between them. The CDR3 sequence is CASRHEKRRMYF. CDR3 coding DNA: TGTGCCAGCAGACACGAGAAGCGGAGGATGTACTTC.

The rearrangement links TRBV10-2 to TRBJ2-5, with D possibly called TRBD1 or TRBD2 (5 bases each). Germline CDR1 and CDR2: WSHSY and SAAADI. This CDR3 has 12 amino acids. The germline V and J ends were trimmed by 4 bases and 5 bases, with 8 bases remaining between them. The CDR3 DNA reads TGCGCCAGCAGTGCAGGGAGTGAGACCCAGTACTTC. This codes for CASSAGSETQYF.

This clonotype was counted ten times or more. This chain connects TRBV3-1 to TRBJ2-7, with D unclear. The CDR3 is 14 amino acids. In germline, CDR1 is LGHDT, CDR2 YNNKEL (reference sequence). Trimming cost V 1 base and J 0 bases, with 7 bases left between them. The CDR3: CASSQGLNSYEQYF. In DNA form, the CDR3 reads TGTGCCAGCAGCCAAGGGCTGAACTCCTACGAGCAGTACTTC.

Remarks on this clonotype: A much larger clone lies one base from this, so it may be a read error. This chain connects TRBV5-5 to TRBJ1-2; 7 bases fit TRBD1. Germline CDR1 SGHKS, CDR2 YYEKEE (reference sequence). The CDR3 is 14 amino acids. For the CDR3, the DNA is TGTGCCAGCAACCCAGGACAGGAGGGGTATGACTACACCTTC. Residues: CASNPGQEGYDYTF.

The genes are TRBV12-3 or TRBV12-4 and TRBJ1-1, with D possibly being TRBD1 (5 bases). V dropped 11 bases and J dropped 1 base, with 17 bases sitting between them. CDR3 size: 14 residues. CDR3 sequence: CAGTRGLPNTEAFF. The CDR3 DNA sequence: TGTGCCGGCACAAGGGGACTTCCGAACACTGAAGCTTTCTTT.

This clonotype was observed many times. The CDR3 loop is CASRPYSGLAGDYEQYF. CDR3 sequence (DNA): TGTGCCAGCAGACCTTACTCGGGACTAGCGGGAGATTACGAGCAGTACTTC. The gene calls are TRBV6-5 and TRBJ2-7, with 14 positions matching TRBD2. The J segment lost 4 bases and the V segment lost 6 bases, leaving 11 bases of the junction unmatched. CDR1 is MNHEY, CDR2 SVGAGI, per germline. The CDR3 spans 17 residues.

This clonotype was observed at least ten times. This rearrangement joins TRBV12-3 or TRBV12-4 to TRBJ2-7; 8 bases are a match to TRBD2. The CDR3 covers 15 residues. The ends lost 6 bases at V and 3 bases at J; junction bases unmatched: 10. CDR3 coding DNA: TGTGCCAGCAGCCAGCCGGGACTAGGTATCTACGAGCAGTACTTC. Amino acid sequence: CASSQPGLGIYEQYF.

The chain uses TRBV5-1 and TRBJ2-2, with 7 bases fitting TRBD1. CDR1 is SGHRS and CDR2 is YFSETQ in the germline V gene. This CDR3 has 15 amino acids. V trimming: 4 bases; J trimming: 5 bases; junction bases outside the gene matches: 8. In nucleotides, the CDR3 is TGCGCCAGCAGCCCCGGGACAGATTTAACCGGGGAGCTGTTTTTT. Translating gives CASSPGTDLTGELFF.

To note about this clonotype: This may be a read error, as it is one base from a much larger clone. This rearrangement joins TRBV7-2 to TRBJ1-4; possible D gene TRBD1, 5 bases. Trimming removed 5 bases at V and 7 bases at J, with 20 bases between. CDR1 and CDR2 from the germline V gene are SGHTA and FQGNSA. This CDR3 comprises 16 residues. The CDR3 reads CTSSPPGGALGEKLFF. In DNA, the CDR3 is TGTACCAGCAGCCCCCCCGGAGGGGCGTTGGGTGAAAAACTGTTTTTT.

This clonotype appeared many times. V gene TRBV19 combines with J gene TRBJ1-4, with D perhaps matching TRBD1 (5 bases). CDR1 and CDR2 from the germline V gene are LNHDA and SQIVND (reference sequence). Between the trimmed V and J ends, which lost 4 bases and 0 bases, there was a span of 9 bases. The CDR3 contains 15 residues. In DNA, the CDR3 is TGTGCCAGTAGTACGAGGGGACCAACTAATGAAAAACTGTTTTTT. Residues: CASSTRGPTNEKLFF.